This TCR beta chain was obtained from a study of identical twins' blood T cells. Comment on this clonotype: Its cognate antigen is unknown.

Study-wide results and limits: Twins shared more top CDR3 clonotypes than unrelated donors did.

TCRdb ran MiXCR on the 5' RACE reads and lists one entry per CDR3 protein. This table has fewer than 450,000 distinct CDR3 sequences, roughly 31% appearing once. The J segment lost 4 bases and the V segment lost 6 bases, leaving 10 bases of the junction unmatched. The CDR3 extends over 15 amino acids. CDR1 and CDR2 (germline): DFQATT, SNEGSKA (reference sequence). The chain employs TRBV20-1 and TRBJ2-1, with 9 bases fitting TRBD2. The receptor comes from a woman aged 18-49 years in good health. Sequencing was done on a sample of PBMCs. Here the CDR3 DNA reads TGCAGTGCCGAGGCGCCTAGCGGGAATTACAATGAGCAGTTCTTC. It is translated as CSAEAPSGNYNEQFF.